These 14 T cell receptor delta chains came from one sample sequenced in a study of γδ T cells in repeated Plasmodium falciparum infection. Gammadelta T cells were flow-sorted from PBMC into Vgamma9/Vdelta2+ and Vdelta2-negative populations for bulk analysis. TCRdb re-called the multiplex PCR reads with CATT. The sample holds roughly 86,000 delta-chain clones; over 1.1% are singletons and the top ten take just under 9%. The sample comprised gamma-delta T cells from blood. The source of these receptors is a pool of human donors (malaria-infected and uninfected, not separated).

This clone was counted a few times. This is likely an artifact of a read error, given a far larger clone one base away. The identical CDR3 is also encoded by other nucleotide sequences in the sample. V usage is TRDV1 and J usage is TRDJ1, with 13 bases matching TRDD3. TCRdb leaves out the J gene; it was filled in here by matching the DNA to germline. CDR1 is TSWWSYY, CDR2 QGS, per germline. The CDR3 is 19 residues long. The CDR3 here is CALGNPSSYTGGYDDKLIF. The CDR3 nucleotides read TGCGCTCTTGGGAACCCATCTTCCTATACTGGGGGATACGACGATAAACTCATCTTT.

This clone was counted at least ten times. TCRdb pairs this DNA with a much larger clone's protein that differs at residue 11, likely a read error; the protein shown was translated from the DNA. This sequence joins TRDV2 and TRDJ1, with 8 bases matching TRDD3. V was pared by 0 bases and J by 3 bases, with 8 bases of the junction left unmatched. Looked up from germline, CDR1 is GEAIGNYY and CDR2 is EKD. This CDR3 is 16 amino acids long. CDR3: CACDTVGGFNPDKLIF. CDR3 nucleotides: TGTGCCTGTGACACCGTTGGGGGATTCAACCCCGATAAACTCATCTTT.

In regard to this clone: The TCRdb protein comes from a much larger clone and disagrees with this DNA's translation at residue 11, likely due to a read error; the protein given here is derived from the DNA. The chain is built from TRDV1 and TRDJ1; D not resolved. Here the J gene came from matching the DNA to germline, since TCRdb omits it. Germline V gives CDR1 TSWWSYY, CDR2 QGS. The CDR3 runs to 15 residues. The CDR3 nucleotides read TGTGCTCTTGGGGAACTTCATAAGTACACCAATAAACTCATCTTT. Translation gives CALGELHKYTNKLIF.

This clone occurred a few times. A far more abundant clone sits one base away, making this likely a read error. Other DNA sequences of this sample code for an identical CDR3. The gene calls are TRDV2 and TRDJ3, with D possibly matching TRDD3 (6 bases). TCRdb lists no J gene, so it was determined here by aligning the DNA to germline. The length of the CDR3 is 19 residues. Germline loops: CDR1 GEAIGNYY, CDR2 EKD. The CDR3 loop reads CACDTAGGDRSWDTRQMFF. CDR3 bases: TGTGCCTGTGACACCGCCGGGGGAGACCGCTCCTGGGACACCCGTCAGATGTTTTTC.

In its sample, this clone was seen many times. TCRdb pairs this DNA with a much larger clone's protein that differs at residue 12, likely a read error; the protein shown was translated from the DNA. The rearrangement uses TRDV3 and TRDJ2; maybe TRDD3 (5 bases). The germline V and J ends were trimmed by 3 bases and 3 bases, with 32 bases remaining between them. Germline V gene lookup returns CDR1 TVYSNPD and CDR2 GDNSRS (reference sequence). The length of the CDR3 is 20 residues. The CDR3 loop is CAFRGPPPPYWRIMTAQLFF. CDR3 in DNA: TGTGCCTTCCGAGGGCCTCCCCCTCCTTACTGGAGGATAATGACAGCACAACTCTTCTTT.

The table lists this clone with many counts. TCRdb records a much larger clone's protein for this DNA, with a difference at residue 4 that likely arises from a read error; the protein given is the translation of the DNA. The chain combines TRDV2 with TRDJ1; 10 bases line up with TRDD3. This CDR3 is 17 amino acids long. The germline V gene encodes CDR1 GEAIGNYY and CDR2 EKD. The CDR3 loop is CACGTVGTGGYTDKLIF. Here the CDR3 DNA reads TGTGCCTGTGGCACCGTCGGTACTGGGGGATACACCGATAAACTCATCTTT.

A remark on this clone: TCRdb's entry gives the protein of a much larger clone, which mismatches this DNA's translation at residue 3, likely from a read error; the protein reported here is translated from the DNA. The chain carries TRDV2 and TRDJ1; 12 bases fit TRDD3. CDR3 length equals 17 residues. CDR1 and CDR2 from the germline V gene are GEAIGNYY and EKD. CDR3 sequence reads: CARDPRPWGIRKDRLIF. The CDR3 DNA reads TGTGCCCGTGACCCCCGGCCCTGGGGGATACGCAAGGATAGACTCATCTTT.

Points on this clone: The protein recorded in TCRdb matches a much larger clone and deviates from this DNA's translation at residue 18, suggesting a read error; the protein here is obtained by translating the DNA. For the V gene the call is TRDV1; the J gene has no call; TRDD3, as called in the table, went unchecked against the DNA. The CDR3 consists of 19 residues. CDR1 is TSWWSYY and CDR2 is QGS in the germline V gene. The CDR3 spells CALGSPGGYGPPYTDKLTF. The CDR3 nucleotides are TGTGCTCTTGGGTCCCCAGGGGGATACGGTCCTCCGTACACCGATAAACTCACCTTT.

Remarks on this clone: Given a much more abundant clone one base away, this may be a read error. Other DNA sequences in the sample encode the same CDR3. The DNA for the CDR3 is TGCGCTCTTGGGATCCCCGGGACTACAAACAGACTGGGGGCTACGTACACCGATAAACTCATCTTT. This codes for CALGIPGTTNRLGATYTDKLIF. The chain recombines TRDV1 with TRDJ1; 8 bases match TRDD3. The CDR3 sequence is 22 residues long. The germline V gene encodes CDR1 TSWWSYY and CDR2 QGS.

This clone was counted ten times or more. A read error may account for a junction end that differs from germline. The chain links TRDV1 to TRDJ1; TRDD3 agrees at 9 bases. The CDR3 runs to 15 residues. Germline V gene sequence: CDR1 TSWWSYY, CDR2 QGS. CDR3 sequence: CALGFHSGDTGKLIF. CDR3 nucleotide sequence: TGTGCTCTTGGGTTTCACTCGGGGGATACCGGTAAACTCATCTTT.

As regards this clone: This likely stems from a read error, as it lies one base from a far larger clone. The identical CDR3 is also encoded by other nucleotide sequences in the sample. The V gene call reads TRDV2; no J gene was called; the D call of TRDD3 is as the table states it, not checked on the DNA. CDR1 is GEAIGNYY, CDR2 EKD, per germline. The CDR3 spans 19 residues. The CDR3 loop reads CACDTDVPTRTGETAQLFF. For the CDR3, the DNA is TGTGCCTGTGACACCGACGTCCCAACCCGTACTGGGGAAACAGCACAACTCTTCTTC.

This clone was recorded at least ten times. In the same sample, other DNA sequences code for this CDR3. The chain is built from TRDV2 and TRDJ3; 11 bases are shared with TRDD3. The trim removed 1 base at V and 1 base at J, leaving 20 bases unmatched. Germline V gene data show CDR1 as GEAIGNYY and CDR2 as EKD. This CDR3 contains 24 residues. CDR3 in DNA: TGTGCCTGTGACACACGGGAATTACTGGGGGATAATGCTTTCAGATCCTGGGACACCCGACAGATGTTTTTC. Its protein product is CACDTRELLGDNAFRSWDTRQMFF.

This clone was found many times. This rearrangement joins TRDV2 to TRDJ1; D is unresolved. Here the J gene was assigned by germline matching of the DNA, as TCRdb has none. The CDR3 runs to 15 residues. CDR1 and CDR2 (germline): GEAIGNYY, EKD. V shed 2 bases and J shed 7 bases, with 19 bases lying between them. The CDR3 sequence: CACDILRPQKGKLIF. For the CDR3, the DNA is TGTGCCTGTGACATACTTCGGCCCCAAAAAGGTAAACTCATCTTT.

This clone was counted between two and nine times. This likely traces to a read error, being one base from a far larger clone. The sample has other DNA sequences that encode this CDR3 too. The CDR3 DNA reads TGTGCCCTTGGGGACCCCTTCCCCTACTGGGGGTTAAAAGCTTTGACAGCACAACTCTTCTTT. As protein: CALGDPFPYWGLKALTAQLFF. The chain is built from TRDV1 and TRDJ2; TRDD3 aligns across 8 bases. The CDR3 is made up of 21 amino acids. Germline V gives CDR1 TSWWSYY, CDR2 QGS.